This is a list of T cell receptor beta chains from one sample in a study of blood T cell repertoires in COVID-19. The assay was immunoSEQ multiplex PCR, and TCRdb's table has in-frame clones only and misses some. The sample lists under 250,000 clones; 80% to 90% were seen once. Sequencing was performed on peripheral blood. The receptor set was obtained from a human donor in a cohort sampled during active COVID-19. The CDR3 runs from the conserved cysteine through the conserved F or W. The D gene is left open where the match is weak. Where a row states a size, it is once, few, many or the class of an expanded clone; other rows omit it.

CDR3nt: TGTGCCAGCAGCCGCGGCGGGTTTAATTCACCCCTCCACTTT
CDR3aa: CASSRGGFNSPLHF
j_gene: TRBJ1-6
abundance: few
v_gene: TRBV5-4
d_gene: .

CDR3nt: TGCAGCTCAGGACTAGCGGGAGTCGGCAATGAGCAGTTCTTC
CDR3aa: CSSGLAGVGNEQFF
j_gene: TRBJ2-1
abundance: .
v_gene: TRBV29-1
d_gene: TRBD2

CDR3nt: TGTGCCTGGTCGGGACAGGTCAATTCACCCCTCCACTTT
CDR3aa: CAWSGQVNSPLHF
j_gene: TRBJ1-6
abundance: many
v_gene: TRBV30
d_gene: TRBD1

CDR3nt: TGTGCCAGCAGCCAAGGTCAGGGGCCGATCACCGGGGAGCTGTTTTTT
CDR3aa: CASSQGQGPITGELFF
j_gene: TRBJ2-2
abundance: .
v_gene: TRBV3-1/TRBV3-2
d_gene: .

CDR3nt: TGCGCCAGCAGCTTGAGGGGTGACGCTGGGGAGCTGTTTTTT
CDR3aa: CASSLRGDAGELFF
j_gene: TRBJ2-2
abundance: .
v_gene: TRBV5-1
d_gene: .

CDR3nt: TGTGCCAGCAGGCAGACAGGGGGCTTTTATGAAAAACTGTTTTTT
CDR3aa: CASRQTGGFYEKLFF
j_gene: TRBJ1-4
abundance: .
v_gene: TRBV6-5
d_gene: TRBD1

CDR3nt: TGTGCCAGCAAGGGGACTAGCGACTCCTACGAGCAGTACTTC
CDR3aa: CASKGTSDSYEQYF
j_gene: TRBJ2-7
abundance: .
v_gene: TRBV6-5
d_gene: TRBD2

CDR3nt: TGTGCCAGCATCCAATCAGGGGGCATCAACTATGGCTACACCTTC
CDR3aa: CASIQSGGINYGYTF
j_gene: TRBJ1-2
abundance: few
v_gene: TRBV28
d_gene: TRBD1

CDR3nt: TGTGCCAGCAGCACTATGAACAGGGGTGGTGGCTACACCTTC
CDR3aa: CASSTMNRGGGYTF
j_gene: TRBJ1-2
abundance: few
v_gene: TRBV7-9
d_gene: TRBD1

CDR3nt: TGTGCCAGCAGCCGTTTTAGGGACATGAACACTGAAGCTTTCTTT
CDR3aa: CASSRFRDMNTEAFF
j_gene: TRBJ1-1
abundance: once
v_gene: TRBV7-2
d_gene: .

CDR3nt: TGCGCCAGCAGCGCGACAGGGAACACTGAAGCTTTCTTT
CDR3aa: CASSATGNTEAFF
j_gene: TRBJ1-1
abundance: .
v_gene: TRBV5-1
d_gene: .

CDR3nt: TGTGCCAGCAGTATTATTACGAACACCGGGGAGCTGTTTTTT
CDR3aa: CASSIITNTGELFF
j_gene: TRBJ2-2
abundance: .
v_gene: TRBV28
d_gene: .

CDR3nt: TGTGCCAGCTCAGTACAGGGATCAGAGACCCAGTACTTC
CDR3aa: CASSVQGSETQYF
j_gene: TRBJ2-5
abundance: .
v_gene: TRBV18
d_gene: .

CDR3nt: TGCAGCGTTGAGTCCCCAGAACTGACACCCTACGAGCAGTACTTC
CDR3aa: CSVESPELTPYEQYF
j_gene: TRBJ2-7
abundance: many
v_gene: TRBV29-1
d_gene: .

CDR3nt: TGTGCCAGCAGCTTAGTGGGCAGGTCGTATGGCTACACCTTC
CDR3aa: CASSLVGRSYGYTF
j_gene: TRBJ1-2
abundance: .
v_gene: TRBV11-2
d_gene: .

CDR3nt: TGTGCCAGCAGCGGAAGACAGGGGACCTCCTACAATGAGCAGTTCTTC
CDR3aa: CASSGRQGTSYNEQFF
j_gene: TRBJ2-1
abundance: .
v_gene: TRBV11-2
d_gene: TRBD1

CDR3nt: TGTGCCATCAGTAAGGCGGGAAACGACAATGAGCAGTTCTTC
CDR3aa: CAISKAGNDNEQFF
j_gene: TRBJ2-1
abundance: .
v_gene: TRBV10-3
d_gene: .

CDR3nt: TGTGCCTGGGGGACTTATAATGAAAAACTGTTTTTT
CDR3aa: CAWGTYNEKLFF
j_gene: TRBJ1-4
abundance: .
v_gene: TRBV30
d_gene: .

CDR3nt: TGCGCCAGCAGCTTGAATGGCAGGGGCTCATACGAGCAGTACTTC
CDR3aa: CASSLNGRGSYEQYF
j_gene: TRBJ2-7
abundance: .
v_gene: TRBV5-1
d_gene: .

CDR3nt: TGTGCCAGCAGTACCCGGGACAGCCCTATGAACACTGAAGCTTTCTTT
CDR3aa: CASSTRDSPMNTEAFF
j_gene: TRBJ1-1
abundance: .
v_gene: TRBV6-6
d_gene: TRBD1

CDR3nt: TGCGCCAGCAGTGAAGCTCACAGGGTGGCTAACTATGGCTACACCTTC
CDR3aa: CASSEAHRVANYGYTF
j_gene: TRBJ1-2
abundance: once
v_gene: TRBV10-2
d_gene: .

CDR3nt: TGTGCCAGCAGTTTAAACAGGGGCACCTACGAGCAGTACTTC
CDR3aa: CASSLNRGTYEQYF
j_gene: TRBJ2-7
abundance: once
v_gene: TRBV27
d_gene: TRBD1

CDR3nt: TGTGCCAGCTCAACAGGGGGCGGCTACACCTTC
CDR3aa: CASSTGGGYTF
j_gene: TRBJ1-2
abundance: .
v_gene: TRBV18
d_gene: TRBD1

CDR3nt: TGTGCCAGCAGTTTGGACACCAGCTCCTACGAGCAGTACTTC
CDR3aa: CASSLDTSSYEQYF
j_gene: TRBJ2-7
abundance: .
v_gene: TRBV28
d_gene: .

CDR3nt: TGTGCCAGCAGTTTAACACATCACGAGCAGTACTTC
CDR3aa: CASSLTHHEQYF
j_gene: TRBJ2-7
abundance: .
v_gene: TRBV12-3/TRBV12-4
d_gene: .

CDR3nt: TGTGCCAGCAGCCCACAGGGGGCCGGCTACACTGAAGCTTTCTTT
CDR3aa: CASSPQGAGYTEAFF
j_gene: TRBJ1-1
abundance: .
v_gene: TRBV14
d_gene: TRBD1

CDR3nt: TGCGCCAGCAGCCAAGTTTCTCAGAACAGGGGGCGAGGGGGATGGAGCACTGAAGCTTTCTTT
CDR3aa: CASSQVSQNRGRGGWSTEAFF
j_gene: TRBJ1-1
abundance: .
v_gene: TRBV4-1
d_gene: TRBD1

CDR3nt: TGTGCCACCAGCAGAGAGCTCGCCCCGGGAGAGACCCAGTACTTC
CDR3aa: CATSRELAPGETQYF
j_gene: TRBJ2-5
abundance: .
v_gene: TRBV15
d_gene: .

CDR3nt: TGTGCCAGTAGTAAAACTAACAGGGTTAGGGCTGAAGCTTTCTTT
CDR3aa: CASSKTNRVRAEAFF
j_gene: TRBJ1-1
abundance: .
v_gene: TRBV19
d_gene: .

CDR3nt: TGTGCCAGCAGCTTAGCCCCCGTCAATGAGCAGTTCTTC
CDR3aa: CASSLAPVNEQFF
j_gene: TRBJ2-1
abundance: once
v_gene: TRBV11-2
d_gene: .

CDR3nt: TGCGCCAGCAGCCAAGATTTTAGAACGGGTGAAAAACTGTTTTTT
CDR3aa: CASSQDFRTGEKLFF
j_gene: TRBJ1-4
abundance: .
v_gene: TRBV4-1
d_gene: .

CDR3nt: TGCGCCAGCAGCACCGACAGGGCGTACTCCTACGAGCAGTACTTC
CDR3aa: CASSTDRAYSYEQYF
j_gene: TRBJ2-7
abundance: .
v_gene: TRBV5-1
d_gene: TRBD1

CDR3nt: TGTGCCAGCAGCCCCTTGGGAGGGATAGAAAACATTCAGTACTTC
CDR3aa: CASSPLGGIENIQYF
j_gene: TRBJ2-4
abundance: .
v_gene: TRBV14
d_gene: TRBD2

CDR3nt: TGTGCCAGCAGCTTAGCCCGCCCTGAGACTAGCGGAGTCTACGAGCAGTACTTC
CDR3aa: CASSLARPETSGVYEQYF
j_gene: TRBJ2-7
abundance: .
v_gene: TRBV11-3
d_gene: TRBD2

CDR3nt: TGTGCCACCAGTGAGCGGGGAGAACTCTATGGCTACACCTTC
CDR3aa: CATSERGELYGYTF
j_gene: TRBJ1-2
abundance: .
v_gene: TRBV24-1
d_gene: .

CDR3nt: TGCGCCAGCAGTGAGTACAGCGGGAGGAAAAAGGTCGAGCAGTACTTC
CDR3aa: CASSEYSGRKKVEQYF
j_gene: TRBJ2-7
abundance: .
v_gene: TRBV10-1
d_gene: TRBD2

CDR3nt: TGTGCCGGAAAACCGGGACTAGCGGGAGGGGGCGAGCAGTTCTTC
CDR3aa: CAGKPGLAGGGEQFF
j_gene: TRBJ2-1
abundance: .
v_gene: TRBV30
d_gene: TRBD2

CDR3nt: TGTGCCAGCAGCTCCCACAGGGTCCCCCTCGAAGATAATTCACCCCTCCACTTT
CDR3aa: CASSSHRVPLEDNSPLHF
j_gene: TRBJ1-6
abundance: once
v_gene: TRBV7-9
d_gene: .

CDR3nt: TGTGCCAGCAGCACAGCGAACACTGAAGCTTTCTTT
CDR3aa: CASSTANTEAFF
j_gene: TRBJ1-1
abundance: .
v_gene: TRBV7-2
d_gene: .

CDR3nt: TGTGCCAGCACCCGAGGGGGAGCGCGAGGGGGGGCCGGGGAGCTGTTTTTT
CDR3aa: CASTRGGARGGAGELFF
j_gene: TRBJ2-2
abundance: .
v_gene: TRBV2
d_gene: .

CDR3nt: TGCGCCAGCAGCCGGACCAGGCAGGGAGGGGGTGAGCAGTTCTTC
CDR3aa: CASSRTRQGGGEQFF
j_gene: TRBJ2-1
abundance: .
v_gene: TRBV10-1
d_gene: .

CDR3nt: TGTGCCAGCAGCGTAGGGTTAGGGGGCGCGGGGTACACTGAAGCTTTCTTT
CDR3aa: CASSVGLGGAGYTEAFF
j_gene: TRBJ1-1
abundance: .
v_gene: TRBV9
d_gene: TRBD1

CDR3nt: TGTGCCAGCAGTTTCCGACAGGGTTCTGACGAGCAGTACTTC
CDR3aa: CASSFRQGSDEQYF
j_gene: TRBJ2-7
abundance: .
v_gene: TRBV27
d_gene: TRBD1

CDR3nt: TGTGCCAGCTCAATAGGACAGAATAGCAATCAGCCCCAGCATTTT
CDR3aa: CASSIGQNSNQPQHF
j_gene: TRBJ1-5
abundance: .
v_gene: TRBV18
d_gene: .

CDR3nt: TGCGCCAGCAGCCAATATGCCGGCGTCAGGGGGTCTCCGGGGAGGTACCAGCCCCAGCATTTT
CDR3aa: CASSQYAGVRGSPGRYQPQHF
j_gene: TRBJ1-5
abundance: .
v_gene: TRBV4-1
d_gene: TRBD1

CDR3nt: TGTGCCAGCAGCTCACAGGGTCTGGGGCAGCCCCAGCATTTT
CDR3aa: CASSSQGLGQPQHF
j_gene: TRBJ1-5
abundance: .
v_gene: TRBV7-9
d_gene: .

CDR3nt: TGCGCCAGCAGCCTAAAAGGGGGGGTCGGCGGGACCCACGAGCAGTACTTC
CDR3aa: CASSLKGGVGGTHEQYF
j_gene: TRBJ2-7
abundance: .
v_gene: TRBV4-1
d_gene: .

CDR3nt: TGTGCCAGCAGCGACTACACAGGGGGCAGGATGAACACTGAAGCTTTCTTT
CDR3aa: CASSDYTGGRMNTEAFF
j_gene: TRBJ1-1
abundance: .
v_gene: TRBV28
d_gene: TRBD1

CDR3nt: TGTGCCACCAGCAGAGATTTAGGGACAGCCTCCTACGAGCAGTACTTC
CDR3aa: CATSRDLGTASYEQYF
j_gene: TRBJ2-7
abundance: .
v_gene: TRBV15
d_gene: TRBD1

CDR3nt: TGTGCCAGTAGTTTGTATTCTAGCGGCTCCTACGAGCAGTACTTC
CDR3aa: CASSLYSSGSYEQYF
j_gene: TRBJ2-7
abundance: .
v_gene: TRBV19
d_gene: TRBD2

CDR3nt: TGTGCTAGTGGTTTGTTTACGGGAATCACCGGGGAGCTGTTTTTT
CDR3aa: CASGLFTGITGELFF
j_gene: TRBJ2-2
abundance: once
v_gene: TRBV12-5
d_gene: .

CDR3nt: TGTGCCTGGGAGACAGGGAATGCTCTCTACGAGCAGTACTTC
CDR3aa: CAWETGNALYEQYF
j_gene: TRBJ2-7
abundance: .
v_gene: TRBV30
d_gene: TRBD1

CDR3nt: TGCGCCAGCAGCCAAGGAGGACAGGGGTTAGGGACCCAGTACTTC
CDR3aa: CASSQGGQGLGTQYF
j_gene: TRBJ2-5
abundance: .
v_gene: TRBV4-1
d_gene: TRBD1

CDR3nt: TGTGCCAGCAGTGATTTGTCAGGGCTTTCTAAAGAGACCCAGTACTTC
CDR3aa: CASSDLSGLSKETQYF
j_gene: TRBJ2-5
abundance: .
v_gene: TRBV2
d_gene: .

CDR3nt: TGTGCCAGCAACGCAGGGCCGAGGACCGGGGAGCTGTTTTTT
CDR3aa: CASNAGPRTGELFF
j_gene: TRBJ2-2
abundance: .
v_gene: TRBV28
d_gene: .

CDR3nt: TGCGCCAGCAGCTTATCTGCGATCCCTGGAAACACCATATATTTT
CDR3aa: CASSLSAIPGNTIYF
j_gene: TRBJ1-3
abundance: .
v_gene: TRBV5-1
d_gene: .

CDR3nt: TGTGCCAGTAGGGACAGGGACTATGGCTACACCTTC
CDR3aa: CASRDRDYGYTF
j_gene: TRBJ1-2
abundance: .
v_gene: TRBV19
d_gene: TRBD1

CDR3nt: TGTGCCTGGAACCCCCGGGGCACAGATACGCAGTATTTT
CDR3aa: CAWNPRGTDTQYF
j_gene: TRBJ2-3
abundance: .
v_gene: TRBV30
d_gene: .

CDR3nt: TGCGCCAGCAGCTTGGCTCTAGCGGCAATGGGGGAGACCCAGTACTTC
CDR3aa: CASSLALAAMGETQYF
j_gene: TRBJ2-5
abundance: .
v_gene: TRBV5-1
d_gene: TRBD2

CDR3nt: TGTGCCAGCACTCCGGGACAGGGGGCTTACGAGCAGTACTTC
CDR3aa: CASTPGQGAYEQYF
j_gene: TRBJ2-7
abundance: .
v_gene: TRBV2
d_gene: TRBD1